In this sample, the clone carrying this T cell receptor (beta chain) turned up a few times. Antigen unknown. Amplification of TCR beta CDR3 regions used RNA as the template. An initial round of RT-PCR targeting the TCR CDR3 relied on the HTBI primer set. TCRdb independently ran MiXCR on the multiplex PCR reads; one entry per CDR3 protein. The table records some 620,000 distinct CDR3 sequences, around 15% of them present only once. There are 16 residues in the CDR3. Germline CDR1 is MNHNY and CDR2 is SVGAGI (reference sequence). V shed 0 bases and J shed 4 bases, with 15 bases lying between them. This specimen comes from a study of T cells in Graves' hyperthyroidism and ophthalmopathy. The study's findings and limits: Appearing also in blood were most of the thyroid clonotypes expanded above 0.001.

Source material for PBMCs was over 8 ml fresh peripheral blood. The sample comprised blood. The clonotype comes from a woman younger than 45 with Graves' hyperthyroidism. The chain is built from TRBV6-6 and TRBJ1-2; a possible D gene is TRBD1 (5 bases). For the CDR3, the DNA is TGTGCCAGCAGTTACTCTCGCAGGGTTGTGGGCTATGGCTACACCTTC. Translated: CASSYSRRVVGYGYTF.